This T cell receptor beta chain was found in a study of cytomegalovirus exposure and HLA in healthy donors. PCR employed 60 Vbeta and 13 Jbeta primers. The data were produced by immunoSEQ multiplex PCR, yet TCRdb's version contains in-frame clones alone and is incomplete. The data show over 65,000 clones, around 80% seen once. While unrecorded immune exposures were likely, the donors were nominally healthy when sampled. Sequenced: PBMCs. The receptor was derived from a man in his forties or fifties in good health and CMV-seronegative.

The CDR3 is CASSSTGQGISPLHF. The DNA for the CDR3 is TGTGCCAGCAGCTCCACGGGACAGGGAATTTCACCCCTCCACTTT. This sequence joins TRBV7-8 and TRBJ1-6; 9 bases are shared with TRBD1. Germline V gene sequence: CDR1 SGHVS, CDR2 FQNEAQ. CDR3 size: 15 residues. The V segment lost 4 bases and the J segment 9 bases; nucleotides outside the gene matches: 7.